This T cell receptor (beta chain) comes out of a study of cytomegalovirus exposure and HLA in healthy donors. Study-wide results and caveats: Later analysis found that TCR beta chains associated with HLA were more clonally expanded than other, equally common chains.

With 60 Vbeta and 13 Jbeta primers, the PCR was carried out. Sequencing was performed with immunoSEQ multiplex PCR; in TCRdb, only in-frame clones are kept and a portion is missing. Of roughly 130,000 clones in the sample, roughly 80% were seen once. CDR3 size: 14 residues. V was shortened by 5 bases and J by 6 bases, with 16 bases between the two germline ends. CDR1 and CDR2 (germline): PRHDT, FYEKMQ (reference sequence). In this sample, this clone turned up once. Its antigen is still unknown. What was sequenced was PBMCs. The source of this sequence is a middle-aged woman in good health and CMV-seronegative. This chain joins TRBV13 and TRBJ1-1; D not certain. The CDR3 DNA follows: TGTGCCAGCAGCGTCCCCCCCCAGAGGCCTGAAGCTTTCTTT. Protein: CASSVPPQRPEAFF.